The TCR beta chain described here comes from a study of T-cell reconstitution after alpha-beta-depleted transplantation in children. Researchers prepared the TCRbeta library using unique molecular identifiers, the study reports. TCRdb recomputed calls from the PCR reads with MiXCR, one row per CDR3 protein. The data show hundreds of thousands of distinct CDR3 sequences, over 15% seen once. Per germline, CDR1 SGHTA and CDR2 FQGNSA. Between the trimmed V and J ends, which lost 1 base and 7 bases, there was a span of 8 bases. The CDR3 totals 14 residues. The TCR comes from a human donor who donated a stem cell graft to a child with acute myeloid leukemia. This chain joins TRBV7-2 and TRBJ1-6; no definite D call. The sequenced sample was PBMCs from the stem cell graft donor, obtained from the stem cell graft. The CDR3 nucleotides read TGTGCCAGCAGCTTAGGGCAGAGAAATTCACCCCTCCACTTT. Translated: CASSLGQRNSPLHF.